The 25 T cell receptor beta chains reported below all come from one sample, sequenced in a study of cytomegalovirus exposure and HLA in healthy donors. Amplification used 60 Vbeta primers and 13 Jbeta primers. Clones were read by immunoSEQ multiplex PCR, and TCRdb kept only the in-frame ones, dropping some. The sample lists some 170,000 clones, 81% seen once, with approximately 13% in the top ten. Sequenced material: PBMCs. These receptor sequences come from a woman aged 50 to 60 in good health and CMV-seronegative.

CDR3 nucleotides: TGCGCCAGCAGCCAAGATTCCGGAGACTACGAGCAGTACTTC. Protein: CASSQDSGDYEQYF. The chain couples TRBV4-3 to TRBJ2-5; D not resolved. The J call could be wrong; TRBJ2-7 is a better fit for the DNA end. The CDR3 has 14 residues. CDR1 and CDR2 from the germline V gene are LGHNA and YSLEER.

This sequence joins TRBV4-1 and TRBJ2-7; 10 bases match TRBD1. Per germline, CDR1 MGHRA and CDR2 YSYEKL. This CDR3 is 14 amino acids long. V lost 4 bases to trimming and J lost 2 bases; unmatched junction nucleotides: 2. The CDR3 loop reads CASSLGTGAYEQYF. The DNA of the CDR3 is TGCGCCAGCAGCCTCGGGACAGGGGCCTACGAGCAGTACTTC.

This sequence joins TRBV9 and TRBJ1-1; D is possibly TRBD1 (6 bases). The CDR3 has 13 amino acids. Trimming pared 4 bases from V and 5 bases from J, leaving 12 bases between. The germline gives CDR1 SGDLS, CDR2 YYNGEE. CDR3 DNA: TGTGCCAGCAGCTCACAGGGAAGGACTGAAGCTTTCTTT. Translating gives CASSSQGRTEAFF.

The chain joins TRBV7-2 to TRBJ1-3; tentative D call: TRBD1 (5 bases). Trimming removed 5 bases at V and 2 bases at J, with 16 bases between. The CDR3 contains 16 residues. In germline, CDR1 is SGHTA, CDR2 FQGNSA. As DNA, the CDR3 is TGTGCCAGCAGCCCCCTCCCCGGGGGACCTGGAAACACCATATATTTT. It translates to CASSPLPGGPGNTIYF. Variable domain in full (rest from reference TRBV7-2 and TRBJ1-3): GAGVSQSPSNKVTEKGKDVELRCDPISGHTALYWYRQSLGQGLEFLIYFQGNSAPDKSGLPSDRFSAERTGGSVSTLTIQRTQQEDSAVYLCASSPLPGGPGNTIYFGEGSWLTVV.

This rearrangement joins TRBV7-2 to TRBJ2-1; 8 bases are shared with TRBD2. This CDR3 region has 17 residues. Per the germline V gene, CDR1 is SGHTA and CDR2 is FQGNSA. Trimming at V came to 4 bases and at J to 0 bases, leaving 8 bases not matched to a gene. CDR3 loop: CASSSRPGGSSYNEQFF. The CDR3 DNA follows: TGTGCCAGCAGCTCCCGTCCGGGGGGGAGCTCCTACAATGAGCAGTTCTTC.

V usage is TRBV18 and J usage is TRBJ1-2; weak D call: TRBD1 (5 bases). Germline CDR1 reads KGHSH; CDR2 reads LQKENI. Deletions cut 2 bases from V and 0 bases from J, with 16 bases between. The CDR3 has 17 residues. The CDR3 DNA follows: TGTGCCAGCTCACCAAGTGGGGCGGAGAGATCTAACTATGGCTACACCTTC. The encoded protein is CASSPSGAERSNYGYTF.

The chain employs TRBV27 and TRBJ2-5, with 8 positions matching TRBD1. V dropped 2 bases and J dropped 1; count of bases not matched to a gene: 3. The CDR3 totals 15 residues. Germline V gene sequence: CDR1 MNHEY, CDR2 SMNVEV (reference sequence). The CDR3 loop reads CASSLTGGFQETQYF. The DNA for the CDR3 is TGTGCCAGCAGTTTAACAGGGGGATTCCAAGAGACCCAGTACTTC.

The chain links TRBV5-4 to TRBJ1-1; TRBD1 agrees at 7 bases. The CDR3 is 15 amino acids. The germline CDR1 and CDR2 sequences are SGHNT and YYREEE (reference sequence). J gave up 0 bases and V 4 bases, and 6 bases lay outside the gene matches. CDR3 residues: CASSPYRGMNTEAFF. The CDR3 bases are TGTGCCAGCAGCCCTTACAGGGGAATGAACACTGAAGCTTTCTTT. Drawing the rest from reference TRBV5-4 and TRBJ1-1, the complete variable domain is ETGVTQSPTHLIKTRGQQVTLRCSSQSGHNTVSWYQQALGQGPQFIFQYYREEENGRGNFPPRFSGLQFPNYSSELNVNALELDDSALYLCASSPYRGMNTEAFFGQGTRLTVV.

The rearrangement joins TRBV10-2 to TRBJ1-2, with D perhaps matching TRBD1 (5 bases). The CDR3 runs 12 residues. Germline V lookup: CDR1 WSHSY, CDR2 SAAADI. V was trimmed by 4 bases and J by 8 bases, leaving 11 bases between them. The CDR3 coding sequence is TGCGCCAGCAGTGTGAGCAGGGAAGGCTACACCTTC. It specifies CASSVSREGYTF.

This clone was counted a few times. The genes are TRBV7-2 and TRBJ2-7; perhaps TRBD2 as D (6 bases). V dropped 1 base and J dropped 1 base, with 11 bases sitting between them. The germline V gene encodes CDR1 SGHTA and CDR2 FQGNSA. The CDR3 has 15 amino acids. CDR3 nucleotides: TGTGCCAGCAGCTTAGTCTGGCGGGAATCCTACGAGCAGTACTTC. Its protein product is CASSLVWRESYEQYF.

The rearrangement links TRBV27 to TRBJ1-1; D not certain. Looked up from germline, CDR1 is MNHEY and CDR2 is SMNVEV (reference sequence). Between the trimmed V and J ends, which lost 7 bases and 1 base, there was a span of 10 bases. The CDR3 is made up of 13 amino acids. The CDR3 DNA is TGTGCCAGCATCCAGAGGGAGAACACTGAAGCTTTCTTT. Translating it yields CASIQRENTEAFF.

The chain uses TRBV6-1 and TRBJ2-7; 7 positions agree with TRBD1. Germline lookup yields CDR1 MNHNS and CDR2 SASEGT. V was pared by 7 bases and J by 6 bases, with 9 bases of the junction left unmatched. There are 13 residues in the CDR3. Here the CDR3 reads CASTLQGQGEQYF. CDR3 nucleotides: TGTGCCAGCACCTTACAGGGGCAGGGCGAGCAGTACTTC.

Here the CDR3 DNA reads TGTGCCATCCGCCGGGGGAACACTGAAGCTTTCTTT. The encoded protein is CAIRRGNTEAFF. V and J are TRBV6-1 and TRBJ1-1, with D hard to call. CDR3 length: 12 amino acids. V was shortened by 10 bases and J by 1 base, with 10 bases between the two germline ends. Germline-derived CDR1 and CDR2 are MNHNS and SASEGT.

J is TRBJ1-2 and V is TRBV7-2; D call uncertain. Trimming pared 0 bases from V and 0 bases from J, leaving 8 bases between. The CDR3 loop spans 15 amino acids. Germline V gene lookup returns CDR1 SGHTA and CDR2 FQGNSA. CDR3 amino acids: CASSLAGGPNYGYTF. The DNA of the CDR3 is TGTGCCAGCAGCTTAGCAGGAGGTCCTAACTATGGCTACACCTTC.

Only a few counts were recorded for this clone. This sequence joins TRBV5-1 and TRBJ2-2; D is possibly TRBD1 (6 bases). From germline, CDR1 is SGHRS and CDR2 YFSETQ. The CDR3 loop spans 14 amino acids. V lost 2 bases and J lost 1, with 6 bases in between. The CDR3 sequence is CASSFRGNTGELFF. The CDR3 nucleotides read TGCGCCAGCAGCTTCAGGGGGAACACCGGGGAGCTGTTTTTT.

This chain uses TRBV6-1 with TRBJ2-3, with D maybe TRBD2 (6 bases). This CDR3 has 15 residues. The V end was cut by 3 bases, the J end by 3 bases, with 13 bases between. The germline gives CDR1 MNHNS, CDR2 SASEGT. CDR3 loop: CASSESLAETDTQYF. DNA of the CDR3: TGTGCCAGCAGTGAGTCGTTAGCGGAGACAGATACGCAGTATTTT.

This chain joins TRBV30 and TRBJ2-2; tentatively, D is TRBD2 (5 bases). Germline V gene sequence: CDR1 GTSNPN, CDR2 SVGIG (reference sequence). This CDR3 is built from 12 residues. Trimming left V 0 bases short and J 9 bases short, with 8 bases between. Here the CDR3 DNA reads TGTGCCTGGAGTGTACGGGGTAGGGAGCTGTTTTTT. It codes for CAWSVRGRELFF.

This rearrangement joins TRBV29-1 to TRBJ2-3; 12 nucleotides line up with TRBD2. Trimming took 6 bases from V and 7 from J; bases not matched to a gene: 5. Germline CDR1 and CDR2: SQVTM and ANQGSEA. This CDR3 has 13 residues. The CDR3 sequence is CSVLAGGPNTQYF. CDR3 DNA: TGCAGCGTCCTAGCGGGAGGGCCGAATACGCAGTATTTT.

The J gene is TRBJ1-1, the V gene TRBV30, with a possible D match to TRBD1 (5 bases). Trimming stripped 3 bases from V and 5 bases from J, with 13 bases between. This CDR3 is built from 13 residues. Germline CDR1 and CDR2: GTSNPN and SVGIG (reference sequence). Written as DNA, the CDR3 is TGTGCCTGGAGGGAACAGGAGTTGACTGAAGCTTTCTTT. Translation: CAWREQELTEAFF.

CDR3 sequence: CASSLDFEDNELFF. The CDR3 DNA reads as TGTGCCAGCAGCTTAGATTTTGAGGACAATGAACTGTTTTTT. This chain connects TRBV11-2 to TRBJ1-4; possible D gene TRBD1, 5 bases. Deletions cut 0 bases from V and 12 bases from J, with 14 bases between. Germline lookup yields CDR1 SGHAT and CDR2 FQNNGV. The CDR3 is made up of 14 amino acids. Complete variable domain (other parts from reference TRBV11-2 and TRBJ1-4): EAGVAQSPRYKIIEKRQSVAFWCNPISGHATLYWYQQILGQGPKLLIQFQNNGVVDDSQLPKDRFSAERLKGVDSTLKIQPAKLEDSAVYLCASSLDFEDNELFFGSGTQLSVL.

V and J are TRBV2 and TRBJ1-1, with D unclear. V lost 2 bases, J lost 0 bases, and 7 bases lay in between. In germline, CDR1 is SNHLY, CDR2 FYNNEI. The CDR3 spans 14 residues. CDR3: CASSEQAMNTEAFF. DNA of the CDR3: TGTGCCAGCAGTGAACAGGCGATGAACACTGAAGCTTTCTTT.

The CDR3 coding sequence is TGCGCCAGCAGCCAAGATCGGAGGGAAAACACCATATATTTT. Its translation: CASSQDRRENTIYF. This sequence joins TRBV4-3 and TRBJ1-3; D remains ambiguous. V gave up 0 bases and J gave up 6 bases, with 9 bases separating them. This CDR3 spans 14 amino acids. CDR1 and CDR2 from the germline V gene are LGHNA and YSLEER.

The rearrangement joins TRBV21-1 to TRBJ1-2. TRBV21-1 is annotated as a pseudogene. The CDR3 is made up of 15 amino acids. In nucleotides, the CDR3 is TGTGCCAGCAGCAAGAAGGTCAGGGAGGACTATGGCTACACCTTC. Protein: CASSKKVREDYGYTF.

J is TRBJ1-1 and V is TRBV28; the D is unclear. Germline V gene data show CDR1 as MDHEN and CDR2 as SYDVKM. V was cut by 11 bases and J by 1 base, with 17 bases left in between. This CDR3 contains 14 residues. Here the CDR3 reads CASASPGKNTEAFF. The CDR3 DNA follows: TGTGCCTCAGCATCACCGGGGAAGAACACTGAAGCTTTCTTT.

The chain links TRBV9 to TRBJ1-5, with D perhaps TRBD1 (5 bases). V lost 4 bases to trimming and J lost 4 bases, with 9 bases between them. The CDR3 runs 13 residues. CDR1 and CDR2 from the germline V gene are SGDLS and YYNGEE. CDR3 DNA: TGTGCCAGCAGCCTAGGGGCAAATCAGCCCCAGCATTTT. Its translation: CASSLGANQPQHF.